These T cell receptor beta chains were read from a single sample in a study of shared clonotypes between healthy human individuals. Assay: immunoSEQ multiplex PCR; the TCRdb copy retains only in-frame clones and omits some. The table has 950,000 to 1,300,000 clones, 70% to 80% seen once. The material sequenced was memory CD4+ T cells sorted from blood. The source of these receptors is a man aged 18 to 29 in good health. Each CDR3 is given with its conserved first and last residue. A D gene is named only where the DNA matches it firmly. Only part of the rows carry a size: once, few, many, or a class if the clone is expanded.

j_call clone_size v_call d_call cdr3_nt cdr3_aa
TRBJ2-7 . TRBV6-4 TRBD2 TGTGCCAGCCCTACCAAGGGCGGGAGGTCCAACGAGCAGTACTTC CASPTKGGRSNEQYF
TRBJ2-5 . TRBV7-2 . TGTGCCAGCAGCTTAGCGGGAGGGGGCGCAGAGACCCAGTACTTC CASSLAGGGAETQYF
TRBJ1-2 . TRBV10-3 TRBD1 TGTGCCATCAGTCTGGACAGGGGTACTCTTTCTACCTTC CAISLDRGTLSTF
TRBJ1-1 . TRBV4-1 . TGCGCCAGCAGCCAAATGACGGTAAACACTGAAGCTTTCTTT CASSQMTVNTEAFF
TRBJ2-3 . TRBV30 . TGTGCCTGGAGTAGGGGGGGGTACCGCACAGATACGCAGTATTTT CAWSRGGYRTDTQYF
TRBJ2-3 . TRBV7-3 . TGTGCCAGCAGCTTTGCGGGGGCCTCAAATACGCAGTATTTT CASSFAGASNTQYF
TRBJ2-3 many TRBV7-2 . TGTGCCAGCAGCCCGGCCGGGGGGCGCACAGATACGCAGTATTTT CASSPAGGRTDTQYF
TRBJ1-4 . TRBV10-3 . TGTGCCATCAGCTCCACAGGGACCGGCGAAAAACTGTTTTTT CAISSTGTGEKLFF
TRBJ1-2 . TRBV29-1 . TGCAGCGTTGAAGATACACAGGGACGGTTAGGCTACACCTTC CSVEDTQGRLGYTF
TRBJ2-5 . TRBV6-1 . TGTGCCAGCAGTGAACGCGTCAACCAACAGGGGAGGGAGACCCAGTACTTC CASSERVNQQGRETQYF
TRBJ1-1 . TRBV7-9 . TGTGCCAGCAACGAGGCGGGGGAAGCTTTCTTT CASNEAGEAFF
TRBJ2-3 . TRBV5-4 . TGTGCCAGCAGCTTGACCCGACGGGAAGATACGCAGTATTTT CASSLTRREDTQYF
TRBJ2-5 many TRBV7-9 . TGTGCCAGCAGTTTGATCGAGACCCAGTACTTC CASSLIETQYF
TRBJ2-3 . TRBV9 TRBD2 TGTGCCAGCAGCGTAGGCGGGGGTGGCACAGATACGCAGTATTTT CASSVGGGGTDTQYF
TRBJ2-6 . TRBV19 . TGTGCCAGTAGTATAGGAGGGGTTGGGGCCAACGTCCTGACTTTC CASSIGGVGANVLTF
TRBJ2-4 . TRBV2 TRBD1 TGTGCCAGCAGACGGGACAGCAAAAACATTCAGTACTTC CASRRDSKNIQYF
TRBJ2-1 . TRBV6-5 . TGTGCCAGCAGCGCCGCCCTAGGCGGATACAATGAGCAGTTCTTC CASSAALGGYNEQFF
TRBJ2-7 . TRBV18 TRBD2 TGTGCCAGCTCTCCAGGGACTAGCTCCTACGAGCAGTACTTC CASSPGTSSYEQYF
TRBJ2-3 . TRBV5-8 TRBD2 TGTGCCAGCAGCTTGGGACTAGCGGGAGGGAGCACAGATACGCAGTATTTT CASSLGLAGGSTDTQYF
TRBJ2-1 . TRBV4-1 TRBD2 TGCGCCAGCAGCCAAGAACCACTAGCGGGGGACGTTGAGCAGTTCTTC CASSQEPLAGDVEQFF
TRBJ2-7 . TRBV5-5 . TGTGCCAGCAGCTTGGAAGGGGGAAGATACGAGCAGTACTTC CASSLEGGRYEQYF
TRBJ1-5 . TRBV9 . TGTGCCAGCAGCGTAGGGGTAGATAATCAGCCCCAGCATTTT CASSVGVDNQPQHF